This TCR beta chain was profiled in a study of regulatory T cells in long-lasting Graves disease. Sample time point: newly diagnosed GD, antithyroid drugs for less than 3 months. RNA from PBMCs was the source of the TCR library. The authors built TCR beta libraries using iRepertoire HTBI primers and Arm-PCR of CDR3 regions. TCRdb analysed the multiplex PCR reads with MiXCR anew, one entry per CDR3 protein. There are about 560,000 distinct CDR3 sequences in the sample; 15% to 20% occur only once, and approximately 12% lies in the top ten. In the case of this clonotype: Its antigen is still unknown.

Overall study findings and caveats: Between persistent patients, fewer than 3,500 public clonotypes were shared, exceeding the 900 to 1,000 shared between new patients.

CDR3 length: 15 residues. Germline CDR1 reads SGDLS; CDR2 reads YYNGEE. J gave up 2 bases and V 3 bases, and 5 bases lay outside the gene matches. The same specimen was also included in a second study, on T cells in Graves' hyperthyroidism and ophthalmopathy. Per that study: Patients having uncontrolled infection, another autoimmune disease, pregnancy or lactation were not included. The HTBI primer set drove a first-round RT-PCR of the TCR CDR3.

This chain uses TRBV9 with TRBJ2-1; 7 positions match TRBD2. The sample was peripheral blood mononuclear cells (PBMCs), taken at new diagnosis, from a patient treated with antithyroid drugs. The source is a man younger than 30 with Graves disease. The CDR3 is CASSGSGAPYNEQFF. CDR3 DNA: TGTGCCAGCAGCGGAAGCGGGGCACCCTACAATGAGCAGTTCTTC.